The text below deals with one TCR beta chain. Its antigen remains unidentified. This sample was included in a study of post-analysis software for immune sequencing data. Study information: Several disease courses (relapsing-remitting, secondary progressive and progressive-relapsing) of multiple sclerosis were included.

The study, taken as a whole, reports: With TRBV5-6, TRBV5-1 and TRBV20-1 included, a handful of TRBV segments were more frequent in patients than in controls. There was significantly lower normalized Chao1 diversity in multiple sclerosis patients than in controls. The authors found that F measure strongly co-clustered same-batch samples.

The TCR beta cDNA libraries carried unique molecular identifiers. Via MiXCR, TCRdb re-called the PCR reads, giving one row per CDR3 protein. The sample holds about 200,000 distinct CDR3 sequences, roughly 28% seen once. Germline V CDR1 and CDR2: MGHRA, YSYEKL. The ends were cut back, 8 bases at V and 0 bases at J, with 16 bases in the middle. The CDR3 runs 16 residues. The receptor was isolated from a girl under 18 with multiple sclerosis. The chain couples TRBV4-1 to TRBJ1-4; the D is unclear. The sequenced sample consisted of blood. In DNA, the CDR3 is TGCGCCAGCCGTGCTGGTGCGAGATCAACTAATGAAAAACTGTTTTTT. Protein product: CASRAGARSTNEKLFF.